These 22 T cell receptor beta chains were all obtained from the same sample, sequenced in a study of cytomegalovirus exposure and HLA in healthy donors. The PCR employed 60 Vbeta primers together with 13 Jbeta primers. Clones were read by immunoSEQ multiplex PCR, and TCRdb kept only the in-frame ones, dropping some. The sample carries approximately 180,000 clones, roughly 80% recorded once. The material sequenced was PBMCs. The receptors originated from a woman aged 18-35 years in good health and CMV-seronegative.

This chain joins TRBV14 and TRBJ2-7, with a weak D call TRBD2 (5 bases). Germline CDR1 is SGHDN and CDR2 is FVKESK. V dropped 4 bases and J dropped 7 bases, with 17 bases sitting between them. The CDR3 has 14 amino acids. CDR3: CASSRGVGAREQYF. The CDR3 nucleotides are TGTGCCAGCAGCCGGGGAGTCGGCGCCCGGGAGCAGTACTTC. Full variable domain (outside the CDR3, taken from reference TRBV14 and TRBJ2-7): EAGVTQFPSHSVIEKGQTVTLRCDPISGHDNLYWYRRVMGKEIKFLLHFVKESKQDESGMPNNRFLAERTGGTYSTLKVQPAELEDSGVYFCASSRGVGAREQYFGPGTRLTVT.

The rearrangement uses TRBV4-3 and TRBJ1-4, with D possibly being TRBD1 (5 bases). The germline gives CDR1 LGHNA, CDR2 YSLEER. Deletions cut 4 bases from V and 1 base from J, with 22 bases between. The CDR3 contains 19 residues. CDR3 sequence: CASSPQGARASVTNEKLFF. CDR3 DNA sequence: TGCGCCAGCAGCCCTCAAGGGGCCAGGGCGTCCGTAACTAATGAAAAACTGTTTTTT.

V usage is TRBV13 and J usage is TRBJ1-1, with a tentative D call TRBD1 (5 bases). Trimming left V 2 bases short and J 4 bases short, with 17 bases between. CDR3 length: 16 amino acids. From germline, CDR1 is PRHDT and CDR2 FYEKMQ (reference sequence). The CDR3 bases are TGTGCCAGCAGCTTATACAGAAAGGGGCTATCCACTGAAGCTTTCTTT. It codes for CASSLYRKGLSTEAFF.

The V gene is TRBV21-1, the J gene TRBJ2-2; the table names TRBD1, a call not compared with the DNA. TRBV21-1 is deemed a pseudogene. This CDR3 has 15 residues. CDR3 region: CATTLDRTNTGELFF. DNA for the CDR3: TGTGCCACGACCCTGGACAGGACCAACACCGGGGAGCTGTTTTTT.

Concerning this clone: At one boundary the junction diverges from the germline segment, which might be a read error. The chain couples TRBV7-9 to TRBJ1-4, with TRBD1 matching 7 bases. The CDR3 runs 15 residues. In germline, CDR1 is SEHNR, CDR2 FQNEAQ (reference sequence). The DNA of the CDR3 is TGTTCCAGCAGCCGTTCCGGACAGGCTAATGAAAAACTGTTTTTT. Translated: CSSSRSGQANEKLFF.

The rearrangement links TRBV9 to TRBJ2-1, with 7 bases fitting TRBD2. The V segment lost 5 bases and the J segment 13 bases; nucleotides outside the gene matches: 18. Germline V lookup: CDR1 SGDLS, CDR2 YYNGEE. This CDR3 spans 15 amino acids. CDR3 nucleotides: TGTGCCAGCAGTGGGAGCGGGGTAGCATCCTCCCCTCAGTTCTTC. Amino acid sequence: CASSGSGVASSPQFF. Full variable domain (missing parts from reference TRBV9 and TRBJ2-1): DSGVTQTPKHLITATGQRVTLRCSPRSGDLSVYWYQQSLDQGLQFLIQYYNGEERAKGNILERFSAQQFPDLHSELNLSSLELGDSALYFCASSGSGVASSPQFFGPGTRLTVL.

The J gene is TRBJ1-5, the V gene TRBV4-1, with D possibly matching TRBD1 (5 bases). The germline V gene encodes CDR1 MGHRA and CDR2 YSYEKL. The CDR3 has 15 amino acids. V was cut by 1 base and J by 7 bases, with 14 bases left in between. CDR3 coding DNA: TGCGCCAGCAGCCAAGCCTCGGACATATTACAGCCCCAGCATTTT. It is translated as CASSQASDILQPQHF.

The chain is built from TRBV6-5 and TRBJ2-2, with TRBD1 identical over 9 bases. The CDR3 is made up of 16 amino acids. Germline CDR1 and CDR2: MNHEY and SVGAGI. V trimming: 0 bases; J trimming: 4 bases; junction bases outside the gene matches: 3. The CDR3 coding sequence is TGTGCCAGCAGTTACTCGACAGGGGGAAGCACCGGGGAGCTGTTTTTT. Its protein is CASSYSTGGSTGELFF.

The chain has TRBV6-5 and TRBJ2-1, with TRBD1 matching 9 bases. The CDR3 extends over 16 amino acids. The V gene's germline CDR1 is MNHEY and CDR2 SVGAGI. J lost 1 base, V lost 4 bases, and 5 bases had no gene match. CDR3 sequence reads: CASSSPGTGSYNEQFF. The CDR3 DNA follows: TGTGCCAGCAGTTCCCCCGGGACAGGGTCCTACAATGAGCAGTTCTTC.

The rearrangement joins TRBV7-9 to TRBJ1-1; no definite D call. Trimming shortened V by 5 bases and J by 1 base, and 5 bases separated the two germline ends. CDR1 is SEHNR, CDR2 FQNEAQ, per germline (reference sequence). The CDR3 extends over 12 amino acids. The CDR3 nucleotides are TGTGCCAGCAGCCGACAGAACACTGAAGCTTTCTTT. This encodes CASSRQNTEAFF.

The rearrangement uses TRBV5-1 and TRBJ1-2; 8 bases map to TRBD1. The CDR3 contains 12 residues. Germline assignment: CDR1 SGHRS and CDR2 YFSETQ. J lost 6 bases, V lost 5 bases, and 3 bases had no gene match. As DNA, the CDR3 is TGCGCCAGCAGTGACAGGGGCCATGGCTACACCTTC. Amino acids: CASSDRGHGYTF. Looking up the rest from reference TRBV5-1 and TRBJ1-2 gives the full variable domain: KAGVTQTPRYLIKTRGQQVTLSCSPISGHRSVSWYQQTPGQGLQFLFEYFSETQRNKGNFPGRFSGRQFSNSRSEMNVSTLELGDSALYLCASSDRGHGYTFGSGTRLTVV.

This clone has only one observation. This chain links TRBV6-5 with TRBJ2-3; 8 positions agree with TRBD2. The CDR3 is 16 amino acids. Unmatched junction bases numbered 9, after V lost 0 bases and J lost 7 bases. From germline, CDR1 is MNHEY and CDR2 SVGAGI. This CDR3 is CASSYSRARGDYTQYF. The CDR3 DNA follows: TGTGCCAGCAGTTACTCGAGGGCGCGGGGGGATTATACGCAGTATTTT.

V usage is TRBV18 and J usage is TRBJ1-1, with D possibly matching TRBD1 (5 bases). The germline V gene encodes CDR1 KGHSH and CDR2 LQKENI. V was cut by 2 bases and J by 4 bases, with 14 bases left in between. The CDR3 has 15 amino acids. This CDR3 is CASSPTDGGGTEAFF. The DNA for the CDR3 is TGTGCCAGCTCACCAACAGACGGGGGAGGCACTGAAGCTTTCTTT.

The chain has TRBV7-9 and TRBJ2-7; tentatively, D is TRBD2 (5 bases). This CDR3 has 15 amino acids. Trimming shortened V by 6 bases and J by 2 bases, and 17 bases separated the two germline ends. Germline CDR1 reads SEHNR; CDR2 reads FQNEAQ (reference sequence). Here the CDR3 reads CASRRDAGVTYEQYF. Here the CDR3 DNA reads TGTGCCAGCAGGCGTGACGCGGGCGTTACCTACGAGCAGTACTTC.

DNA of the CDR3: TGCGCCAGCAGCCAAGAGTTCGCGGAAATCTGCGAGCAGTACTTC. This translates into CASSQEFAEICEQYF. V is TRBV4-1 and J is TRBJ2-7; D not certain. V shed 0 bases and J shed 6 bases, with 15 bases lying between them. This CDR3 contains 15 residues. CDR1 is MGHRA, CDR2 YSYEKL, per germline.

V and J are TRBV6-5 and TRBJ2-1; D uncertain. This CDR3 is built from 12 residues. V shed 8 bases and J shed 5 bases, with 10 bases lying between them. CDR1 is MNHEY, CDR2 SVGAGI, per germline. CDR3 region: CASLSSDNEQFF. The DNA of the CDR3 is TGTGCCAGCCTCTCCTCGGACAATGAGCAGTTCTTC.

This clone appeared a few times. The V and J genes are TRBV2 and TRBJ2-2; D unresolved. With 4 bases removed from V and 0 bases from J, the gap between germline ends came to 15 bases. The CDR3 is made up of 17 amino acids. CDR1 and CDR2 from the germline V gene are SNHLY and FYNNEI. CDR3 amino acids: CASSVVDKSSNTGELFF. In DNA, the CDR3 is TGTGCCAGCAGTGTGGTCGACAAAAGCTCGAACACCGGGGAGCTGTTTTTT.

The chain recombines TRBV7-2 with TRBJ1-2; no reliable D call. V gave up 1 base and J gave up 8 bases, with 11 bases separating them. Germline-derived CDR1 and CDR2 are SGHTA and FQGNSA. The CDR3 runs to 13 residues. The chain's CDR3 is CASSLEPTGGYTF. For the CDR3, the DNA is TGTGCCAGCAGCTTAGAACCAACCGGGGGCTACACCTTC.

V and J are TRBV10-2 and TRBJ2-1, with D maybe TRBD2 (6 bases). The germline V and J ends were trimmed by 10 bases and 3 bases, with 19 bases remaining between them. The CDR3 contains 15 residues. CDR1 and CDR2 (germline): WSHSY, SAAADI. CDR3 region: CATRISGSSYNEQFF. Written as DNA, the CDR3 is TGCGCCACCAGGATAAGCGGGTCTAGCTACAATGAGCAGTTCTTC.

This clone occurred once. This sequence joins TRBV28 and TRBJ2-5, with 12 bases matching TRBD2. This CDR3 is 15 amino acids long. Per the germline V gene, CDR1 is MDHEN and CDR2 is SYDVKM. J was trimmed by 5 bases and V by 2 bases; bases with no gene match: 3. In DNA, the CDR3 is TGTGCCAGCAGTTTAAGGACTAGCGGGGCGGAGACCCAGTACTTC. This translates into CASSLRTSGAETQYF.

The chain recombines TRBV19 with TRBJ2-3; 9 positions match TRBD2. The V segment lost 7 bases and the J segment 0 bases; nucleotides outside the gene matches: 5. Looked up from germline, CDR1 is LNHDA and CDR2 is SQIVND (reference sequence). This CDR3 comprises 15 residues. The CDR3 coding sequence is TGTGCCAGTATCGCTAGCGGGGCTAGCACAGATACGCAGTATTTT. Translating it yields CASIASGASTDTQYF.

The chain joins TRBV6-5 to TRBJ2-5, with D possibly TRBD1 on 6 matching bases. V was pared by 0 bases and J by 4 bases, with 12 bases between. The CDR3 is 15 residues long. Germline V gene data show CDR1 as MNHEY and CDR2 as SVGAGI. The CDR3 nucleotides read TGTGCCAGCAGTTACTCGATTTCAGGGGTAGAGACCCAGTACTTC. Protein sequence: CASSYSISGVETQYF.